The rows below give T cell receptor beta chains drawn from one sample of a study of radiation and T cells in renal cell carcinoma. The data were produced by immunoSEQ multiplex PCR, yet TCRdb's version contains in-frame clones alone and is incomplete. The table shows some 130,000 clones, with about 88% occurring only once. This specimen consisted of blood, obtained from a patient whose treatment included radiotherapy and nephrectomy. The receptors here all came from a woman in her sixties or seventies with renal cell carcinoma. The CDR3 runs from the conserved cysteine through the conserved F or W. The D gene is left open where the match is weak. Rows may omit the clone size; those that give it use once, few, many or a size class.

clone_size,v_call,cdr3_length,d_call,j_call,cdr3_aa
.,TRBV4-3,14,.,TRBJ1-1,CASSLGTFHTEAFF
once,TRBV7-9,16,TRBD2,TRBJ2-3,CASSFLAGGRTDTQYF
.,TRBV2,14,.,TRBJ2-2,CASSGPGMTGELFF
few,TRBV27,13,.,TRBJ1-1,CASSMTVNTEAFF
.,TRBV19,13,.,TRBJ1-1,CASSPTRTGEAFF
.,TRBV7-2,12,.,TRBJ1-6,CASSKDNSPLHF
.,TRBV4-3,16,.,TRBJ2-7,CASSQDGTGSSYEQYF
once,TRBV29-1,12,TRBD1,TRBJ2-7,CSVEDRFYEQYF
.,TRBV19,13,TRBD1,TRBJ2-4,CASTRTGHHIQYF
.,TRBV9,15,TRBD2,TRBJ2-1,CASSVVGGARNEQFF
.,TRBV5-4,15,TRBD2,TRBJ2-5,CASSIWTSGGETQYF
.,TRBV1,13,.,TRBJ1-2,CTSDGQPNYGYTF
.,TRBV28,16,.,TRBJ1-5,CASSPHVGGAFQPQHF
.,TRBV18,13,.,TRBJ2-7,CASSPNPLYEQYF
.,TRBV2,14,.,TRBJ2-7,CASSEVRGTDEQYF
.,TRBV9,13,.,TRBJ1-2,CASSPRTLYGYTF
.,TRBV5-8,14,.,TRBJ1-2,CASSLAPPNYGYTF
.,TRBV4-2,14,.,TRBJ2-2,CASRQTENTGELFF
.,TRBV5-4,13,.,TRBJ2-5,CASSLAGVETQYF
.,TRBV4-2,16,TRBD1,TRBJ1-3,CASSQDSNRGQFFIYF
.,TRBV18,15,.,TRBJ1-1,CASSPPGGVGTEAFF
.,TRBV6-6,16,TRBD1,TRBJ1-2,CASSYSATGAGYGYTF
.,TRBV7-9,14,.,TRBJ2-5,CASSLGSGWWTQYF
.,TRBV5-4,14,TRBD1,TRBJ1-1,CASSFGDRGTEAFF
.,TRBV27,13,.,TRBJ1-1,CASSPRLNTEAFF
.,TRBV15,15,TRBD1,TRBJ2-6,CATSRRGQGSNVLTF
once,TRBV9,15,.,TRBJ1-6,CASSVGSPYNSPLHF
.,TRBV6-4,13,.,TRBJ2-5,CASSPLGGETQYF
once,TRBV2,13,.,TRBJ2-5,CASSDPPPETQYF
.,TRBV19,14,TRBD1,TRBJ1-2,CASQSGTGAYGYTF
few,TRBV5-5,16,TRBD1,TRBJ2-3,CASSLLGQGGTDTQYF
.,TRBV30,11,TRBD1,TRBJ1-2,CAWTGGDGYTF
once,TRBV6-5,16,TRBD1,TRBJ1-2,CASSYYNTGGSGGYTF
.,TRBV5-1,14,TRBD1,TRBJ2-5,CASSPTGLGETQYF
.,TRBV7-2,15,TRBD2,TRBJ2-7,CASSLVGGGTYEQYF
.,TRBV5-4,14,.,TRBJ2-7,CASSLPGRPYEQYF
.,TRBV19,12,.,TRBJ1-2,CATKQGDYGYTF
.,TRBV5-5,12,.,TRBJ1-5,CASSLANQPQHF
.,TRBV28,16,.,TRBJ2-7,CASSLRPVEKSYEQYF
few,TRBV7-6,14,.,TRBJ1-5,CASTLLTGDQPQHF
.,TRBV4-3,15,TRBD2,TRBJ2-7,CASSQELAGGREQYF
.,TRBV29-1,12,TRBD1,TRBJ2-1,CSVVGRGFEQFF
.,TRBV12-5,13,.,TRBJ2-3,CASGLRVTDTQYF
.,TRBV9,14,.,TRBJ1-6,CASSYTGQNSPLHF
.,TRBV4-2,17,TRBD2,TRBJ2-1,CASSQEVAGKSYNEQFF
.,TRBV5-1,14,.,TRBJ1-3,CASSLAGSGNTIYF
.,TRBV19,16,.,TRBJ2-2,CASALSRAGHAGELFF
.,TRBV28,14,.,TRBJ1-4,CASRPTGSNEKLFF
.,TRBV7-9,15,TRBD1,TRBJ1-6,CASSLGGTGDSPLHF
.,TRBV7-2,15,.,TRBJ1-5,CASSPRAGSAQPQHF
.,TRBV7-8,15,.,TRBJ2-1,CASSPGRISYNEQFF
.,TRBV9,18,.,TRBJ2-6,CASSDPGHGYSGANVLTF
.,TRBV19,16,TRBD2,TRBJ2-5,CASSGRLAGGLETQYF
few,TRBV10-3,13,TRBD2,TRBJ2-1,CAIAGTSNNEQFF
.,TRBV10-3,13,.,TRBJ2-3,CATRPPSTDTQYF
once,TRBV28,11,.,TRBJ2-5,CASRSFETQYF
.,TRBV5-4,16,.,TRBJ1-2,CASSPFATGSTSGYTF
.,TRBV7-2,14,.,TRBJ1-6,CASSLRDKVSPLHF
.,TRBV4-3,15,TRBD2,TRBJ2-2,CASSQRTSGIGELFF
.,TRBV5-6,14,TRBD1,TRBJ1-3,CASSFSGQGNTIYF